This passage covers 3 T cell receptor beta chains from one sample sequenced in a study of T-cell memory formation after mild COVID-19. One entry per CDR3 protein, called by TCRdb with MiXCR from the 5' RACE reads. The sample lists 340,000 or so distinct CDR3 sequences, around 13% occurring once. The sequencing input was PBMCs or a T cell subset sorted from them (not recorded which). These receptors were taken from a man younger than 35 who had mild COVID-19 (a few samples of this study predate the infection). Cell type and time point are not known.

The chain employs TRBV7-2 and TRBJ1-1; D uncertain. Deletions cut 7 bases from V and 8 bases from J, with 20 bases between. Germline CDR1 reads SGHTA; CDR2 reads FQGNSA. The CDR3 is made up of 14 amino acids. CDR3 amino acids: CASTHRGREQEAFF. In nucleotides, the CDR3 is TGTGCCAGCACCCATAGAGGGAGGGAGCAGGAAGCTTTCTTT.

This clonotype was seen a handful of times. The chain links TRBV29-1 to TRBJ2-6, with 7 bases lining up with TRBD1. V shed 4 bases and J 0 bases; nucleotides not matched to a gene: 9. Per germline, CDR1 SQVTM and CDR2 ANQGSEA. CDR3 length equals 17 residues. CDR3 region: CSVVGTEFSSGANVLTF. Here the CDR3 DNA reads TGCAGCGTTGTCGGGACAGAGTTCAGCTCTGGGGCCAACGTCCTGACTTTC.

The chain employs TRBV5-1 and TRBJ1-1; D remains ambiguous. V was clipped by 2 bases and J by 0 bases, with 14 bases between them. Germline CDR1 and CDR2: SGHRS and YFSETQ. The CDR3 runs to 16 residues. CDR3 nucleotides: TGCGCCAGCAGCTTCTGGACGGCAGGACTGAACACTGAAGCTTTCTTT. Translated, it gives CASSFWTAGLNTEAFF.